This T cell receptor (beta chain) originates from a study of T cell changes during pregnancy in multiple sclerosis. The method was immunoSEQ multiplex PCR; TCRdb's version includes in-frame clones alone and lacks a portion of them. Of over 45,000 clones detected, 85% to 90% appear once; the ten largest clones hold 0.58%. This CDR3 spans 16 amino acids. Germline V gene lookup returns CDR1 SGHNT and CDR2 YYREEE (reference sequence). Trimming pared 6 bases from V and 3 bases from J, leaving 22 bases between. This sequence was found in a female donor with multiple sclerosis, enrolled in a pregnancy study. The V gene is TRBV5-4, the J gene TRBJ2-7, with D possibly being TRBD1 (8 bases). The sequencing used CD4+ T cells from peripheral blood mononuclear cells, collected in the first trimester of pregnancy. The CDR3 DNA is TGTGCCAGCAACCCGGGGGGCAGGGGGCGAGGCTACGAGCAGTACTTC. It yields the protein CASNPGGRGRGYEQYF.